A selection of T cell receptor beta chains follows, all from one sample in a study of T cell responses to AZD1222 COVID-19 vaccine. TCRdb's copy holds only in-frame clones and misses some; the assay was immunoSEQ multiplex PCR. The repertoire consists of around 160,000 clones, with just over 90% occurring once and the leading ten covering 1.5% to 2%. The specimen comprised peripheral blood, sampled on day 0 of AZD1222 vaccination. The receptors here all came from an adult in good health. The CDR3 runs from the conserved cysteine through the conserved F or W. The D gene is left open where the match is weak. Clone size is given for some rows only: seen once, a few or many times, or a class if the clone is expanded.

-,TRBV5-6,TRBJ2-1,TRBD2,CASSLAGTGGFF,TGTGCCAGCAGCTTAGCAGGGACGGGAGGGTTCTTC
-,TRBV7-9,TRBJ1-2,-,CASSRTDNYGYTF,TGTGCCAGCAGCCGGACTGATAACTATGGCTACACCTTC
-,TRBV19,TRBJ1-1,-,CASTVTVNTEAFF,TGTGCCAGTACGGTGACAGTGAACACTGAAGCTTTCTTT
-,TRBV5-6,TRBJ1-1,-,CASSFGVQNTEAFF,TGTGCCAGCAGCTTTGGAGTCCAGAACACTGAAGCTTTCTTT
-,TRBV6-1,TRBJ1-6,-,CASSDLSYNSPLHF,TGTGCCAGCAGTGACCTCTCCTATAATTCACCCCTCCACTTT
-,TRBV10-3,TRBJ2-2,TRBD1,CAISRQGGGVNTGELFF,TGTGCCATCAGCCGACAGGGTGGAGGTGTTAACACCGGGGAGCTGTTTTTT
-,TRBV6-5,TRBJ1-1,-,CASSSPWQGSTEAFF,TGTGCCAGCAGTTCTCCTTGGCAGGGGAGTACTGAAGCTTTCTTT
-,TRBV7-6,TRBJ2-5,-,CASSRLKGQINDETQYF,TGTGCCAGCAGCCGTTTGAAAGGACAGATTAACGATGAGACCCAGTACTTC
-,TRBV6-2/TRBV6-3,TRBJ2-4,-,CASSYGGIAKNIQYF,TGTGCCAGCAGTTACGGGGGTATAGCCAAAAACATTCAGTACTTC
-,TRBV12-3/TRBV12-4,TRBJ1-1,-,CASSADRKLFF,TGTGCCAGCAGTGCCGACAGGAAACTTTTCTTT
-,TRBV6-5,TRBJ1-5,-,CASSYTPGTSQPQHF,TGTGCCAGCAGTTACACCCCCGGGACTAGTCAGCCCCAGCATTTT
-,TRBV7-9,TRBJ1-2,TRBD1,CASKRSLMGQANYGYTF,TGTGCCAGCAAACGGTCCCTGATGGGACAGGCGAACTATGGCTACACCTTC
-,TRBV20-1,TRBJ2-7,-,CSASSRGVYEQYF,TGCAGTGCTAGTTCCAGGGGGGTCTACGAGCAGTACTTC
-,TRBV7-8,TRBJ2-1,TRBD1,CASSLTPFRDRVYYNEQFF,TGTGCCAGCAGCTTAACCCCCTTCCGGGACAGGGTTTACTACAATGAGCAGTTCTTC
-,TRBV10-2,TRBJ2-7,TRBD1,CASTQTGFGYEQYF,TGCGCCAGCACCCAGACAGGGTTCGGCTACGAGCAGTACTTC
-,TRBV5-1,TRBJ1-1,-,CASSPQVRNTEAFF,TGCGCCAGCAGCCCCCAGGTCAGGAACACTGAAGCTTTCTTT
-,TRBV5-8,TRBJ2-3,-,CASRPRDGSNTDTQYF,TGTGCCAGCAGACCCAGGGATGGTTCGAACACAGATACGCAGTATTTT
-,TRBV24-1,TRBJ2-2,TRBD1,CATSEGTGEIGELFF,TGTGCCACCAGTGAGGGGACAGGGGAGATCGGGGAGCTGTTTTTT
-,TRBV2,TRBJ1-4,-,CASSDQALSEKLFF,TGTGCCAGCAGTGACCAGGCCCTTAGTGAAAAACTGTTTTTT
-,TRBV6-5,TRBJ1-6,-,CASGAFYNSPLHF,TGTGCCAGCGGGGCGTTCTATAATTCACCCCTCCACTTT
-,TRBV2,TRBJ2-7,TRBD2,CASSGTSGYEQYF,TGTGCCAGCAGCGGGACTAGCGGCTACGAGCAGTACTTC
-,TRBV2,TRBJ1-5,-,CASSPGHNQPQHF,TGTGCCAGCAGTCCGGGACACAATCAGCCCCAGCATTTT
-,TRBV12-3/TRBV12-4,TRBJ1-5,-,CASKNPGQPQHF,TGTGCCAGCAAAAACCCCGGTCAGCCCCAGCATTTT
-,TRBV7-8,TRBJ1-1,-,CASKDSLPEAFF,TGTGCCAGCAAGGACAGTCTCCCTGAAGCTTTCTTT
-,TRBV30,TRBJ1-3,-,CAWSGVYSGNTIYF,TGTGCCTGGAGTGGTGTCTATTCTGGAAACACCATATATTTT
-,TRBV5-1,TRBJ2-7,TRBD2,CASSAPGTSVDYEQYF,TGCGCCAGCAGCGCACCCGGGACTAGCGTAGACTACGAGCAGTACTTC
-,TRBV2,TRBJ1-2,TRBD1,CASSEALFIGRGRGYTF,TGTGCCAGCAGTGAAGCGCTTTTCATCGGTAGGGGGCGGGGCTACACCTTC
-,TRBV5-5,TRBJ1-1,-,CASSPEGRPNTEAFF,TGTGCCAGCAGCCCCGAGGGACGCCCGAACACTGAAGCTTTCTTT
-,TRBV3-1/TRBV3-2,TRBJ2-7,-,CASSSPVRYEQYF,TGTGCCAGCAGCAGCCCCGTTAGGTACGAGCAGTACTTC
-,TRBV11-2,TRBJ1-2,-,CASSLTHEADSYYGYTF,TGTGCCAGCAGCTTAACCCACGAAGCGGACAGTTACTATGGCTACACCTTC
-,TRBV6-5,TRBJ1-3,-,CASRGTLAGNTIYF,TGTGCCAGCAGAGGGACGCTGGCTGGAAACACCATATATTTT
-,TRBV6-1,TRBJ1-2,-,CASSEQGDYGYTF,TGTGCCAGCAGTGAACAGGGCGACTATGGCTACACCTTC
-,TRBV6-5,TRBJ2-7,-,CASSLGGREQYF,TGTGCCAGCAGCCTCGGGGGACGTGAGCAGTACTTC
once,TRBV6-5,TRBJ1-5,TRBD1,CAQIHRTGKNQPQHF,TGTGCCCAAATACACCGGACAGGCAAGAATCAGCCCCAGCATTTT
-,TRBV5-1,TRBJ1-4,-,CASSSGPLGTNEKLFF,TGCGCCAGCAGCTCGGGGCCCCTTGGAACTAATGAAAAACTGTTTTTT
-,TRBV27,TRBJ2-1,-,CASSLGGLAANEQFF,TGTGCCAGCAGTTTAGGGGGCCTAGCGGCCAATGAGCAGTTCTTC
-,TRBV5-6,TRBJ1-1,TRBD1,CASSSLGYRLQGAYTEAFF,TGTGCCAGCAGCTCCTTGGGGTACAGACTACAGGGGGCTTATACTGAAGCTTTCTTT
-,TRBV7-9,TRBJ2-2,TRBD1,CASSLRDRGRDTGELFF,TGTGCCAGCAGCTTACGGGACAGGGGGCGTGACACCGGGGAGCTGTTTTTT
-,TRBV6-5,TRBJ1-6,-,CASRLTAYNSPLHF,TGTGCCAGCAGGCTGACAGCTTATAATTCACCCCTCCACTTT
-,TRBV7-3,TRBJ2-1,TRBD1,CASSLDRNEQFF,TGTGCCAGCAGCCTGGACAGGAATGAGCAGTTCTTC
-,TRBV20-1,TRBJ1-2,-,CSATQNYGYTF,TGCAGTGCCACACAGAACTATGGCTACACCTTC
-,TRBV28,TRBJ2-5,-,CASRRGMLQETQYF,TGTGCCAGCAGGCGGGGAATGTTGCAAGAGACCCAGTACTTC
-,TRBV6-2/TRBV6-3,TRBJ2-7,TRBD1,CASSYSNRGLNAEQYF,TGTGCCAGCAGTTACTCGAACAGGGGGCTAAACGCCGAGCAGTACTTC
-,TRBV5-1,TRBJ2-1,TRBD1,CASSSTGANEQFF,TGCGCCAGCAGCTCCACAGGGGCAAATGAGCAGTTCTTC
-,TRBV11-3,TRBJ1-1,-,CASSLTGNTEAFF,TGTGCCAGCAGCTTGACAGGGAACACTGAAGCTTTCTTT
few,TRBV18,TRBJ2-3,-,CASSPQTGRATDTQYF,TGTGCCAGCTCACCTCAGACAGGGAGGGCCACAGATACGCAGTATTTT
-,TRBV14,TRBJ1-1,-,CASSQVEHRAFF,TGTGCCAGCAGCCAAGTGGAGCACCGGGCTTTCTTT
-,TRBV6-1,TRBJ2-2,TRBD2,CASSATSGGNTGELFF,TGTGCCAGCAGTGCGACTAGCGGGGGGAACACCGGGGAGCTGTTTTTT
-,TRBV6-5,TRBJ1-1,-,CASSQKQGMNTEAFF,TGTGCCAGCAGTCAGAAACAGGGCATGAACACTGAAGCTTTCTTT
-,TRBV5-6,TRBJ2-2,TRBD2,CASRTLAGGWTGELFF,TGTGCCAGCAGAACCCTAGCGGGAGGATGGACCGGGGAGCTGTTTTTT
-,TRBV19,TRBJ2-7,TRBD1,CASTNDRDSYEQYF,TGTGCCAGTACCAATGACCGGGACAGCTACGAGCAGTACTTC
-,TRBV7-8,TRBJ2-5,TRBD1,CASSGTGQETQYF,TGTGCCAGCAGCGGGACAGGGCAAGAGACCCAGTACTTC
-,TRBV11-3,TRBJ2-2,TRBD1,CASSPLTGTGNTGELFF,TGTGCCAGCAGCCCTTTGACCGGGACAGGGAACACCGGGGAGCTGTTTTTT